The clone carrying this TCR beta chain was seen more than once but under ten times. Antigen: not known. This CDR3 comprises 13 residues. V dropped 7 bases and J dropped 5 bases, with 12 bases sitting between them. CDR1 and CDR2 from the germline V gene are LNHDA and SQIVND (reference sequence). The data were obtained in a study of CD8+ T cells in alopecia areata. Notes on the study in general: With one nonresponder, baseline CD8+ expansion's link to response remains uncertain. Affected scalp, especially in alopecia totalis/universalis, had a higher clonality than normal scalp did.

Following RNA extraction, reverse transcription yielded cDNA that acted as the sequencing template. TCRdb's table, derived via immunoSEQ multiplex PCR, lists solely in-frame clones and lacks some. The sample contains about 64,000 clones, more than 45% of which appear only once. The treatment: oral pan-JAK inhibitor, 5-10 mg twice daily. Using a FACSAria, the CD4+ and CD8+ T cells were sorted from the PBMCs. The V call is TRBV19, the J call TRBJ2-1, with D maybe TRBD2 (7 bases). The TCR originated in a human donor with alopecia areata. This specimen consisted of CD8+ T cells sorted from blood, obtained at approximately week 37, from a patient treated with tofacitinib. The chain's CDR3 is CASIGGGDNEQFF. For the CDR3, the DNA is TGTGCCAGTATAGGAGGGGGGGACAATGAGCAGTTCTTC. Combining the CDR3 with reference TRBV19 and TRBJ2-1 gives the whole variable domain DGGITQSPKYLFRKEGQNVTLSCEQNLNHDAMYWYRQDPGQGLRLIYYSQIVNDFQKGDIAEGYSVSREKKESFPLTVTSAQKNPTAFYLCASIGGGDNEQFFGPGTRLTVL.